Listed here are 22 T cell receptor beta chains from one sample, sequenced in a study of T cells in women clearing cervical HPV infection. Sequenced by immunoSEQ multiplex PCR; TCRdb stores in-frame clones only, minus some. This table lists 30,000 to 45,000 clones. The sequencing input was blood buffy coat. The receptors were sampled from a woman between 18 and 69 years old with a cervical HPV16 infection that either progressed to CIN3+ or cleared (not recorded which).

Notes on this clone: Read sequence stops 3 residues before the CDR3 end, and the germline J gene provides the missing end. This chain uses TRBV19 with TRBJ1-2; TRBD1 might be the D (5 bases). This CDR3 region has 19 residues. In germline, CDR1 is LNHDA, CDR2 SQIVND (reference sequence). The CDR3 DNA, read in part, is TGTGCCAGTAGTATAGCCCCCTCTTCTTATCTAGCGGGGGTTAATGAC. Its translation: CASSIAPSSYLAGVND. The whole CDR3 sequence reads CASSIAPSSYLAGVNDYTF.

About this clone: The read stops 3 residues short of the end of the CDR3; the missing end is completed from the germline J gene. The genes are TRBV9 and TRBJ2-1; 11 nucleotides match TRBD2. The V and J ends lost 0 bases and 7 bases, in that order; junction bases with no gene match: 6. Germline V gene lookup returns CDR1 SGDLS and CDR2 YYNGEE. The CDR3 contains 16 residues. CDR3 loop: CASSVGPSGGLNEQFF. The sequenced CDR3 bases are TGTGCCAGCAGCGTAGGTCCTAGCGGGGGGTTGAATGAG.

Concerning this clone: The read terminates 3 residues ahead of where the CDR3 ends, so the germline J gene completes it. The J gene is TRBJ2-5, the V gene TRBV5-1; 7 bases fit TRBD1. The V and J ends lost 7 bases and 7 bases, in that order; junction bases with no gene match: 10. CDR1 and CDR2 (germline): SGHRS, YFSETQ. This CDR3 has 13 amino acids. CDR3 DNA, as far as it was read: TGCGCCAGCCATCAGGGGGACATGGGGACC. It yields the protein CASHQGDMGT. The whole CDR3 is CASHQGDMGTQYF.

As to this clone: The read ends 3 residues shy of where the CDR3 ends; the end is completed using the germline J gene. V and J are TRBV7-2 and TRBJ2-7, with 8 bases lining up with TRBD1. The CDR3 sequence is 15 residues long. Germline CDR1 is SGHTA and CDR2 is FQGNSA. V trimming: 5 bases; J trimming: 2 bases; junction bases outside the gene matches: 8. This CDR3 reads CASSTHGTGTYEQYF. The sequenced CDR3 bases are TGTGCCAGCAGCACGCATGGGACAGGTACCTACGAG.

About this clone: The read stops 3 residues short of the end of the CDR3; the missing end is completed from the germline J gene. The chain combines TRBV30 with TRBJ1-2; TRBD1 matches 8 bases. Germline loops: CDR1 GTSNPN, CDR2 SVGIG (reference sequence). J lost 2 bases, V lost 4 bases, and 6 bases had no gene match. The CDR3 has 14 residues. CDR3 DNA, as far as it was read: TGTGCCTGGATCAGGACAGGGACCAACTATGGC. It encodes CAWIRTGTNYG. The complete CDR3 protein is CAWIRTGTNYGYTF.

As to this clone: Coverage ceases 3 residues before the CDR3 finishes, and the germline J gene fills in the end. V is TRBV7-3 and J is TRBJ2-1; 11 bases match TRBD2. Per the germline V gene, CDR1 is SGHTA and CDR2 is FQGTGA. Trimming removed 1 base from V and 2 bases from J; junction bases left unmatched: 10. The CDR3 spans 19 residues. The CDR3 loop reads CASSLIPLAGGLAYNEQFF. Incomplete CDR3 DNA: TGTGCCAGCAGCTTAATACCCCTAGCGGGGGGCCTTGCCTACAATGAG.

In regard to this clone: From the germline J gene comes the end of the CDR3, since the read stops 3 residues before it. The chain is built from TRBV7-9 and TRBJ1-2, with D maybe TRBD1 (5 bases). Germline lookup yields CDR1 SEHNR and CDR2 FQNEAQ (reference sequence). There are 13 residues in the CDR3. The CDR3 reads CASSFSGAYDYTF. Incomplete CDR3 DNA: TGTGCCAGCAGCTTCAGCGGGGCCTACGAC.

Concerning this clone: The DNA ends 3 residues before the CDR3 does, and the rest of the CDR3 is filled in from the germline J gene. The V call is TRBV5-6, the J call TRBJ2-2, with 7 positions matching TRBD1. Germline V gives CDR1 SGHDT, CDR2 YYEEEE. The CDR3 spans 14 residues. The CDR3 sequence is CASSPGTDNEKLFF. The DNA read from the CDR3 is TGTGCCAGCAGTCCCGGGACAGATAATGAAAAG.

Details on this clone: Read coverage stops 3 residues before the CDR3 terminus; the germline J gene supplies the remainder. The V and J genes are TRBV19 and TRBJ2-4, with 8 bases aligning to TRBD1. This CDR3 region has 15 residues. From germline, CDR1 is LNHDA and CDR2 SQIVND (reference sequence). V lost 4 bases to trimming and J lost 8 bases; unmatched junction nucleotides: 10. Incomplete CDR3 DNA: TGTGCCAGTAGTAGGGGACAGGTCAAAAATGACATT. This sequence encodes CASSRGQVKNDI. The whole CDR3 protein is CASSRGQVKNDIQYF.

For this clone: The CDR3 end falls 3 residues outside the read, so it is completed with the germline J gene. The V and J genes are TRBV10-3 and TRBJ2-7; 8 bases fit TRBD1. The CDR3 has 14 amino acids. Germline V gene data show CDR1 as ENHRY and CDR2 as SYGVKD. J lost 3 bases, V lost 7 bases, and 8 bases had no gene match. CDR3 sequence: CAITQGASIYEQYF. The DNA read from the CDR3 is TGTGCCATCACCCAGGGGGCTTCTATCTACGAG.

As for this clone: The read falls 3 residues short of the CDR3 end, and the missing part is taken from the germline J gene. V and J are TRBV14 and TRBJ2-1; D remains unclear. The CDR3 length is 14 residues. V was pared by 1 base and J by 8 bases, with 12 bases between. Germline values: CDR1 SGHDN, CDR2 FVKESK. The CDR3 is CASSQVPTQHEQFF. Incomplete CDR3 DNA: TGTGCCAGCAGCCAAGTACCGACTCAACATGAG.

In the case of this clone: The observed sequence ends 3 residues before the CDR3 terminus, with the missing tail filled in from the germline J gene. The chain carries TRBV7-2 and TRBJ1-5; D is possibly TRBD1 (5 bases). Looked up from germline, CDR1 is SGHTA and CDR2 is FQGNSA. With 0 bases removed from V and 2 bases from J, the gap between germline ends came to 5 bases. This CDR3 is built from 14 residues. CDR3 DNA, as far as it was read: TGTGCCAGCAGCTTAGCAGGGGGCAATCAGCCC. Protein sequence: CASSLAGGNQP. The complete CDR3 reads CASSLAGGNQPQHF.

As for this clone: The observed sequence ends 3 residues before the CDR3 terminus, with the missing tail filled in from the germline J gene. The chain carries TRBV12-3 or TRBV12-4 and TRBJ2-7; D might be TRBD1 (5 bases). The V and J ends lost 3 bases and 2 bases respectively, with 11 bases between them. The CDR3 length is 14 residues. The CDR3 region is CASSFDFRAYEQYF. The part of the CDR3 DNA that was read is TGTGCCAGCAGTTTTGACTTCAGGGCCTACGAG.

To note about this clone: The read stops 3 residues short of the end of the CDR3; the missing end is completed from the germline J gene. This rearrangement joins TRBV11-3 to TRBJ2-1; D is ambiguous. This CDR3 region has 14 residues. The germline V gene encodes CDR1 SGHNT and CDR2 YENEEA. Trimming removed 3 bases from V and 8 bases from J, with 14 bases in between. Partial CDR3 DNA: TGTGCCAGCAGCTTTTTCTCCGGGTTGGATGAG. Residues: CASSFFSGLDE. The entire CDR3 protein is CASSFFSGLDEQFF.

Partial CDR3 DNA: TGTGCCAGCAGCTTAGGGGGGGACTCTGACCCTAGC. Protein: CASSLGGDSDPS. The CDR3 reads in full as CASSLGGDSDPSYTF. The rearrangement links TRBV7-9 to TRBJ1-2, with a weak D call TRBD1 (5 bases). The CDR3 extends 3 residues past the end of the read, so its final part is completed from the germline J gene. CDR3 size: 15 residues. Looked up from germline, CDR1 is SEHNR and CDR2 is FQNEAQ (reference sequence).

As for this clone: Read coverage stops 3 residues before the CDR3 terminus; the germline J gene supplies the remainder. The chain joins TRBV2 to TRBJ2-3; TRBD2 matches at 8 bases. This CDR3 comprises 16 residues. From germline, CDR1 is SNHLY and CDR2 FYNNEI. Trimming at V came to 11 bases and at J to 7 bases, leaving 20 bases not matched to a gene. The CDR3 sequence: CAAPRGSGGSEYTQYF. CDR3 DNA, as far as it was read: TGTGCCGCGCCACGAGGGAGCGGGGGTTCGGAGTATACG.

Comments on this clone: The read finishes 3 residues shy of the CDR3 end, and the germline J gene is used to complete it. The chain combines TRBV11-2 with TRBJ2-2, with 11 bases matching TRBD2. This CDR3 has 15 residues. J was trimmed by 6 bases and V by 3 bases; bases with no gene match: 3. Germline CDR1 is SGHAT and CDR2 is FQNNGV. The CDR3 reads CASSFSGGASGELFF. Partial CDR3 DNA: TGTGCCAGCAGCTTTAGCGGGGGGGCCTCCGGGGAG.

On this clone: The read is 3 residues too short to cover the CDR3 end, so that end is filled in from the germline J gene. The chain uses TRBV19 and TRBJ1-5; no definite D call. V shed 5 bases and J shed 2 bases, with 7 bases lying between them. Germline V CDR1 and CDR2: LNHDA, SQIVND (reference sequence). CDR3 length: 13 amino acids. CDR3 bases read: TGTGCCAGTAGTTTCCTAGGCAATCAGCCC. As protein: CASSFLGNQP. The whole CDR3 protein reads CASSFLGNQPQHF. Drawing the rest from reference TRBV19 and TRBJ1-5, the complete variable domain is DGGITQSPKYLFRKEGQNVTLSCEQNLNHDAMYWYRQDPGQGLRLIYYSQIVNDFQKGDIAEGYSVSREKKESFPLTVTSAQKNPTAFYLCASSFLGNQPQHFGDGTRLSIL.

As to this clone: The read ends 3 residues shy of where the CDR3 ends; the end is completed using the germline J gene. The rearrangement uses TRBV19 and TRBJ1-2; a possible D gene is TRBD1 (5 bases). V was cut by 7 bases and J by 4 bases, with 19 bases left in between. The CDR3 loop spans 15 amino acids. Germline V lookup: CDR1 LNHDA, CDR2 SQIVND (reference sequence). CDR3 region: CASISQEGTFYGYTF. CDR3 DNA, as far as it was read: TGTGCCAGTATCTCCCAAGAGGGGACTTTCTATGGC.

On this clone: The CDR3 extends 3 residues past the end of the read, so its final part is completed from the germline J gene. The V call is TRBV12-3 or TRBV12-4, the J call TRBJ1-4; 7 bases are a match to TRBD1. J was trimmed by 7 bases and V by 5 bases; bases with no gene match: 1. The CDR3 is made up of 12 amino acids. CDR3 DNA, as far as it was read: TGTGCCAGCAGTGGGACAGCTGAAAAA. Translated: CASSGTAEK. The CDR3 in its entirety is CASSGTAEKLFF.

Comment on this clone: Read sequence stops 3 residues before the CDR3 end, and the germline J gene provides the missing end. The J gene is TRBJ2-7, the V gene TRBV4-1; no definite D call. Germline lookup yields CDR1 MGHRA and CDR2 YSYEKL. This CDR3 has 13 residues. V was cut by 4 bases and J by 1 base, with 8 bases left in between. CDR3 DNA (partial): TGCGCCAGCAGCCGGTCTCAGTCCTACGAG. Protein sequence: CASSRSQSYE. The full CDR3 is CASSRSQSYEQYF.

As concerns this clone: The read comes to an end 3 residues before the CDR3 does, leaving the germline J gene to fill in the end. This chain joins TRBV18 and TRBJ2-7, with D possibly being TRBD2 (7 bases). The CDR3 sequence is 15 residues long. Germline CDR1 KGHSH, CDR2 LQKENI. V was pared by 2 bases and J by 4 bases, with 15 bases between. CDR3 bases read: TGTGCCAGCTCACCAGGAGGGGGAGGGCCTTACGAG. This translates into CASSPGGGGPYE. The whole CDR3 sequence is CASSPGGGGPYEQYF.